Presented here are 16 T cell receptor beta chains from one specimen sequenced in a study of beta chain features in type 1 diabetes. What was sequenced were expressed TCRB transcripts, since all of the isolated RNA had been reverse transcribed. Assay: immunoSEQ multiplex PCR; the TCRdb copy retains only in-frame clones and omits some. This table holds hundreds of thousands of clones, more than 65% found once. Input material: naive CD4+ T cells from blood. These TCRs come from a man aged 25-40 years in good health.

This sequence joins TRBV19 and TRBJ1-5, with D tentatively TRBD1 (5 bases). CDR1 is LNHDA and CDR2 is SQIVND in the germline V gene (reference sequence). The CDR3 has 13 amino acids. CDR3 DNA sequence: TGTGTTCAAAGCGGGGGAAGCAATCAGCCCCAGCATTTT. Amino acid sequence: CVQSGGSNQPQHF.

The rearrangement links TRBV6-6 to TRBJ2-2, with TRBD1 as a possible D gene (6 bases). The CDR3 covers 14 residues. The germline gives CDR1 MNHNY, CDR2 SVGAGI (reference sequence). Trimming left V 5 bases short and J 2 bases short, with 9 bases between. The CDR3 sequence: CASSDRPNTGELFF. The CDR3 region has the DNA TGTGCCAGCAGTGACAGGCCTAACACCGGGGAGCTGTTTTTT.

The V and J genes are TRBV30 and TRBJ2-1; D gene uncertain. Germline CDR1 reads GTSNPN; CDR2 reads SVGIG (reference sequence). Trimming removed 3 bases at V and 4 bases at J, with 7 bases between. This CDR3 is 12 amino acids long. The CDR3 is CAWRPNYNEQFF. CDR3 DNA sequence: TGTGCCTGGAGGCCGAATTACAATGAGCAGTTCTTC.

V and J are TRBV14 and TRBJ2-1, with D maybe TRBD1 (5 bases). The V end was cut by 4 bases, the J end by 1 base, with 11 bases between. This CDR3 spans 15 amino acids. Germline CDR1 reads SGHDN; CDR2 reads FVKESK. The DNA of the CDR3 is TGTGCCAGCAGCCGGCGACAGTTTTCCTACAATGAGCAGTTCTTC. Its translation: CASSRRQFSYNEQFF.

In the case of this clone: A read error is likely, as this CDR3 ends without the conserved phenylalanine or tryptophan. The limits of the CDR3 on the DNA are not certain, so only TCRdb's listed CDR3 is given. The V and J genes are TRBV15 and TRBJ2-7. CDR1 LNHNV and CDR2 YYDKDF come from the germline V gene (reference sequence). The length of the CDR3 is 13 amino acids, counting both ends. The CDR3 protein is CATSRDQAQKGHR.

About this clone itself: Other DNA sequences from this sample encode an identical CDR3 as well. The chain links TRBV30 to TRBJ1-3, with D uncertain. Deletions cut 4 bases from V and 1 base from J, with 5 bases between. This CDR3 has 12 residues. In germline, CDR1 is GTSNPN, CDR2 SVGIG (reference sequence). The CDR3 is CAWTGSGNTIYF. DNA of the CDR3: TGTGCCTGGACCGGATCTGGAAACACCATATATTTT.

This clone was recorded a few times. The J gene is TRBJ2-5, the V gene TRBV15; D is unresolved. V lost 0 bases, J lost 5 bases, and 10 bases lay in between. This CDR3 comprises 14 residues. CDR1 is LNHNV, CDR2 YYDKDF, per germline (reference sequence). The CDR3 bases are TGTGCCACCAGCAGAGATAATCCCGTGGAGACCCAGTACTTC. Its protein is CATSRDNPVETQYF.

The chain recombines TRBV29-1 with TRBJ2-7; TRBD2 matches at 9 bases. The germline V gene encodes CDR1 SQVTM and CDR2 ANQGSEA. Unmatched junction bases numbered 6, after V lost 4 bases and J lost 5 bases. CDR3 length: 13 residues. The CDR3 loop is CSVVAGGLNEQYF. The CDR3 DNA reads TGCAGCGTTGTGGCGGGAGGGCTGAACGAGCAGTACTTC.

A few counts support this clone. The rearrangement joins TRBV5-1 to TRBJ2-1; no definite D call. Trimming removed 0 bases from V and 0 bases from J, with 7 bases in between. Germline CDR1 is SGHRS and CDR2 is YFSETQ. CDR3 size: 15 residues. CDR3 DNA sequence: TGCGCCAGCAGCTTGGTAGGCAGCTCCTACAATGAGCAGTTCTTC. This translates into CASSLVGSSYNEQFF.

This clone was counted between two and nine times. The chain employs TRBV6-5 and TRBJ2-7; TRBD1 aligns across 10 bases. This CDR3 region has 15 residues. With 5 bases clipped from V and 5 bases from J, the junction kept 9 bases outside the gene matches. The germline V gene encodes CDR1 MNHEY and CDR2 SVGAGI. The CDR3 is CASSTPGQGSHEQYF. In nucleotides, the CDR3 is TGTGCCAGCAGTACCCCGGGACAGGGGTCCCACGAGCAGTACTTC.

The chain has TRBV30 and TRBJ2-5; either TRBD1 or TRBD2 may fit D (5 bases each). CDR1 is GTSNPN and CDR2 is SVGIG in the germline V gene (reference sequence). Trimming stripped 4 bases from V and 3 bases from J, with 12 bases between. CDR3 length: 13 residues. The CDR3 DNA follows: TGTGCCTGGAAATTGGGGGAAAAAGAGACCCAGTACTTC. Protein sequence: CAWKLGEKETQYF.

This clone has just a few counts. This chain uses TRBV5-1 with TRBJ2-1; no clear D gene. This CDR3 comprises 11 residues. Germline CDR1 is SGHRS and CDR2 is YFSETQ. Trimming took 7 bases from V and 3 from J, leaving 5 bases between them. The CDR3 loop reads CASRDYNEQFF. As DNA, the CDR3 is TGCGCCAGCCGCGACTACAATGAGCAGTTCTTC.

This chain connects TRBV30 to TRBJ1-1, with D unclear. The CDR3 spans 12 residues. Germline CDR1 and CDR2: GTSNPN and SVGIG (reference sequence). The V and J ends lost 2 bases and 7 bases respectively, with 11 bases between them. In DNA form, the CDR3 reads TGTGCCTGGAGTAGAGGTGGGGATGAAGCTTTCTTT. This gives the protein CAWSRGGDEAFF.

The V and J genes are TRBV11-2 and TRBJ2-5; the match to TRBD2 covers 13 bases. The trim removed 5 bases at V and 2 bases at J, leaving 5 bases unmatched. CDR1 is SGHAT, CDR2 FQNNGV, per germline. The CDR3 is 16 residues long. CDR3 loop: CASSPTSGGVQETQYF. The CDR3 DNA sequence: TGTGCCAGCAGCCCCACTAGCGGGGGGGTTCAAGAGACCCAGTACTTC.

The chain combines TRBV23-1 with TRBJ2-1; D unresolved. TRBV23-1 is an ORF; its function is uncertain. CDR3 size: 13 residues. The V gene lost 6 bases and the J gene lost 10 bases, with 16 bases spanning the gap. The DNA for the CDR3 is TGCGCCAGCAGCCAAGCATCGAAATGGGAGCAGTTCTTC. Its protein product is CASSQASKWEQFF.

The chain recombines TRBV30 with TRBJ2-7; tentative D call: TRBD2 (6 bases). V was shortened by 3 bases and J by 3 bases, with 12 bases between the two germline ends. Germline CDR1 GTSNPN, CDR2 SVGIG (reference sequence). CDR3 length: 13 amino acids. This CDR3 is CAWSPHSGYEQYF. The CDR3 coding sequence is TGTGCCTGGAGCCCCCATAGCGGCTACGAGCAGTACTTC.